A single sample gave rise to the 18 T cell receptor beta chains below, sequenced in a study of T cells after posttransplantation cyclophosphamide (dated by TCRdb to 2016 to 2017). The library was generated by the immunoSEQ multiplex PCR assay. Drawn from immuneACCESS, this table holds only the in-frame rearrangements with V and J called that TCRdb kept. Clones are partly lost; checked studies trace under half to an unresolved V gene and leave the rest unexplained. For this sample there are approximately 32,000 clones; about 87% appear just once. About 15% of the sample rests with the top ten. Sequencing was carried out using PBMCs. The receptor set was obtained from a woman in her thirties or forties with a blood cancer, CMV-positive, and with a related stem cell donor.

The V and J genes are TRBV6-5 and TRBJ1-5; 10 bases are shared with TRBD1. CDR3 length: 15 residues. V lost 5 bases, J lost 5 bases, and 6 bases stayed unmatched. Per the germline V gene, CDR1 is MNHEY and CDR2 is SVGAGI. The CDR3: CASSPDRGRDQPQHF. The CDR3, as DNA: TGTGCCAGCAGTCCGGACAGGGGGAGGGATCAGCCCCAGCATTTT.

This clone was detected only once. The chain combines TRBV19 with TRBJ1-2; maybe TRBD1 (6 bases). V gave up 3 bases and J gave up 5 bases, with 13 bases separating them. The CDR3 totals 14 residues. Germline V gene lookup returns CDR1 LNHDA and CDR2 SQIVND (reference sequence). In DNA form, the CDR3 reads TGTGCCAGTAGTATCCCGGGACAATGGTATGGCTACACCTTC. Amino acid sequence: CASSIPGQWYGYTF.

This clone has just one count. CDR3 coding DNA: TGTGCCAGCAGTGACTCATGGGCTAGCGGGGGCGTAAACACCGGGGAGCTGTTTTTT. Encoded protein: CASSDSWASGGVNTGELFF. The chain employs TRBV6-4 and TRBJ2-2; 10 bases agree with TRBD2. The CDR3 is 19 amino acids. The ends lost 0 bases at V and 2 bases at J; junction bases unmatched: 9. Germline values: CDR1 MRHNA, CDR2 SNTAGT.

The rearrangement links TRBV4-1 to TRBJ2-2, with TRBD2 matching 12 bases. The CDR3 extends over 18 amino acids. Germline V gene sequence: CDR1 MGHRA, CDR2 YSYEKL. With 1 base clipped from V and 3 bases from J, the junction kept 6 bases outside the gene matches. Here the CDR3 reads CASSQGASGGGYTGELFF. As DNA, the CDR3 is TGCGCCAGCAGCCAAGGTGCTAGCGGGGGGGGATACACCGGGGAGCTGTTTTTT.

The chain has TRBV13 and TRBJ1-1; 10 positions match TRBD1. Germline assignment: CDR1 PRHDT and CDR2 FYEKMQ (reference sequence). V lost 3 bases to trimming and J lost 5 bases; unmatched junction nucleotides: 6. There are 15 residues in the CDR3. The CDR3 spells CASSFRTGGRTEAFF. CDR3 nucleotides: TGTGCCAGCAGCTTCCGGACAGGGGGTAGAACTGAAGCTTTCTTT. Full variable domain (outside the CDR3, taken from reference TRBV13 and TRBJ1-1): AAGVIQSPRHLIKEKRETATLKCYPIPRHDTVYWYQQGPGQDPQFLISFYEKMQSDKGSIPDRFSAQQFSDYHSELNMSSLELGDSALYFCASSFRTGGRTEAFFGQGTRLTVV.

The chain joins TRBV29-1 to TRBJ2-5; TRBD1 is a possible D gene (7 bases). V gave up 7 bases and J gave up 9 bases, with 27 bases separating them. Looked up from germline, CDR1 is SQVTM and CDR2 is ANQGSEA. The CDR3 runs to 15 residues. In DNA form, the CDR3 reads TGCAGCGCCAGACGGGGACAGAGTATCTGGGAGGCCCAGTACTTC. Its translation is CSARRGQSIWEAQYF.

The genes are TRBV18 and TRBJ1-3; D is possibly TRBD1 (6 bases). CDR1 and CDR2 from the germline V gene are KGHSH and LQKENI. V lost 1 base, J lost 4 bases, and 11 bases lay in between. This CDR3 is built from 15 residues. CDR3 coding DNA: TGTGCCAGCTCACCACTTCAGGGGACAGGAAACACCATATATTTT. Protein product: CASSPLQGTGNTIYF.

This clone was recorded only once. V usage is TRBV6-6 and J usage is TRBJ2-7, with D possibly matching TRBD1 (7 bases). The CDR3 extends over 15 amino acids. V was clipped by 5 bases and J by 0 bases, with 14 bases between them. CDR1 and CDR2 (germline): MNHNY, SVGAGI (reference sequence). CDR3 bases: TGTGCCAGCAGTACCCCAGGGGGGAGCTCCTACGAGCAGTACTTC. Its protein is CASSTPGGSSYEQYF.

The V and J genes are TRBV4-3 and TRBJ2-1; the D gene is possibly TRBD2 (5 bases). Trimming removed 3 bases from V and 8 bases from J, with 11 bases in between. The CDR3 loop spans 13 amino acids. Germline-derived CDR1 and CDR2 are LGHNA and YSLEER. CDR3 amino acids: CASSQNLGDEQFF. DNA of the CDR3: TGCGCCAGCAGCCAGAACCTCGGGGATGAGCAGTTCTTC.

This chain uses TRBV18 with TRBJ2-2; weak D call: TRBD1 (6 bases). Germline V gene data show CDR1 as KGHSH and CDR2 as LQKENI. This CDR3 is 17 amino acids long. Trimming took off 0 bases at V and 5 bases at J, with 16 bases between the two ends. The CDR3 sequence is CASSPPGAMVNTGELFF. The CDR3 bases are TGTGCCAGCTCACCACCGGGGGCGATGGTCAATACCGGGGAGCTGTTTTTT.

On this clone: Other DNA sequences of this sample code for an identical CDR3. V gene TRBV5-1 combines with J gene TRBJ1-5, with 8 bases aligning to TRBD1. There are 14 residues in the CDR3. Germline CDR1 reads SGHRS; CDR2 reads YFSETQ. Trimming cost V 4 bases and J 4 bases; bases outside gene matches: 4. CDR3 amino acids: CASSVGTGNQPQHF. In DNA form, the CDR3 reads TGCGCCAGCAGCGTAGGGACAGGAAATCAGCCCCAGCATTTT.

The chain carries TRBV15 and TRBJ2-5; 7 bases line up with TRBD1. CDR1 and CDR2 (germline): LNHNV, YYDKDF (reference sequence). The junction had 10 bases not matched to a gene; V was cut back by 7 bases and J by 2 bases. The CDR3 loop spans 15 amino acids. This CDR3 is CATTREGGGQETQYF. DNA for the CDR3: TGTGCCACCACCCGCGAAGGGGGCGGTCAAGAGACCCAGTACTTC.

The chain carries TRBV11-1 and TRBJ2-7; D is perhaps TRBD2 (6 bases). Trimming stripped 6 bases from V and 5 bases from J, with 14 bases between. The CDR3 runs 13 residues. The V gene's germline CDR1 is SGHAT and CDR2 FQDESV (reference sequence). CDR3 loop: CASSHPPGDEQYF. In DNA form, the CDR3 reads TGTGCCAGCAGTCATCCCCCGGGGGACGAGCAGTACTTC.

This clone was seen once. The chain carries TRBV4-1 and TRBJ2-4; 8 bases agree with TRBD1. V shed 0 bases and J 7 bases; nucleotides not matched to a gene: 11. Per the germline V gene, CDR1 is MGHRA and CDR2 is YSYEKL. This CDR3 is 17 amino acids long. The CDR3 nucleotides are TGCGCCAGCAGCCAAGAACGGACAGGGTCGAATGCTAACATTCAGTACTTC. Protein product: CASSQERTGSNANIQYF.

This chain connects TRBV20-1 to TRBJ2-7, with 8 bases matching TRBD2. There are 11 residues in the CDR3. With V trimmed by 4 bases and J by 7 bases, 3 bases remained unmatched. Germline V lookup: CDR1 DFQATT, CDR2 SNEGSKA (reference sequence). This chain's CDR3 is CSATRGGEQYF. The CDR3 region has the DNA TGCAGTGCTACCCGGGGGGGGGAGCAGTACTTC.

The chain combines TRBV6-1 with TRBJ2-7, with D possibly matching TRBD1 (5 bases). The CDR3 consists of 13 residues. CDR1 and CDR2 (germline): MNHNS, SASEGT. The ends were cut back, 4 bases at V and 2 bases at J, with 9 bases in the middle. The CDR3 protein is CASSARQTYEQYF. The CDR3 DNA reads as TGTGCCAGCAGTGCCCGACAGACCTACGAGCAGTACTTC.

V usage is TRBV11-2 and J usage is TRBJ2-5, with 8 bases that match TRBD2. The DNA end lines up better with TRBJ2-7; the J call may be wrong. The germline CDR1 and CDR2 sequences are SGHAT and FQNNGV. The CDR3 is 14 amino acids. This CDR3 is CASSTTGGAREQYF. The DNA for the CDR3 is TGTGCCAGCAGCACTACGGGGGGGGCTCGCGAGCAGTACTTC.

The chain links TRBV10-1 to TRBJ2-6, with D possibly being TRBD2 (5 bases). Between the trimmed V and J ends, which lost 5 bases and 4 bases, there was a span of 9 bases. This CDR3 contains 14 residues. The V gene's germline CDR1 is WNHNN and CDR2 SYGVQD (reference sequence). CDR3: CASSSGSGANVLTF. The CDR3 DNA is TGCGCCAGCAGTTCGGGGAGCGGGGCCAACGTCCTGACTTTC.